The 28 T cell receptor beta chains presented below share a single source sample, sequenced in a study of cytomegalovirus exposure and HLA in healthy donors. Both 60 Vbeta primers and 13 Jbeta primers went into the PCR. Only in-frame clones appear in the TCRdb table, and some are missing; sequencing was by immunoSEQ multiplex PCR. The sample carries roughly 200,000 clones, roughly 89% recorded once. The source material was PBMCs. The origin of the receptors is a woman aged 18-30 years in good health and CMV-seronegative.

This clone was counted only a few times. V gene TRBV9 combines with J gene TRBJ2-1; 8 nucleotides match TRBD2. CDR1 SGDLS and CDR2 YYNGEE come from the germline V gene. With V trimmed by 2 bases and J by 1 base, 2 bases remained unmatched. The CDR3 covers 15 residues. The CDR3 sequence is CASSVSGNSYNEQFF. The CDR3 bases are TGTGCCAGCAGCGTTAGCGGGAATTCCTACAATGAGCAGTTCTTC.

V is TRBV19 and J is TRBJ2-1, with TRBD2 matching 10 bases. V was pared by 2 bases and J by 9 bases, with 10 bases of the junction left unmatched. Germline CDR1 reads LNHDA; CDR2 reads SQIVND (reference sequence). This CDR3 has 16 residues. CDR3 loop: CASSISSRTSGSEQFF. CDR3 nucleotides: TGTGCCAGTAGTATATCCTCTAGGACTAGCGGATCTGAGCAGTTCTTC. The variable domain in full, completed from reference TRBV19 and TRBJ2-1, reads DGGITQSPKYLFRKEGQNVTLSCEQNLNHDAMYWYRQDPGQGLRLIYYSQIVNDFQKGDIAEGYSVSREKKESFPLTVTSAQKNPTAFYLCASSISSRTSGSEQFFGPGTRLTVL.

In nucleotides, the CDR3 is TGTGCCAGCAGCTTATCTCTGACAGTACCCGAAGCTTTCTTT. Residues: CASSLSLTVPEAFF. The rearrangement joins TRBV7-8 to TRBJ1-1; possible D gene TRBD1, 5 bases. V lost 2 bases to trimming and J lost 8 bases, with 15 bases between them. The CDR3 extends over 14 amino acids. In germline, CDR1 is SGHVS, CDR2 FQNEAQ.

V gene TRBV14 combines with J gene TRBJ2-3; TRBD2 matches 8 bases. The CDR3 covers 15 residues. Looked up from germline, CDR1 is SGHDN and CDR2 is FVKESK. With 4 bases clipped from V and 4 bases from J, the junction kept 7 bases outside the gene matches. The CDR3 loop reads CASSPGWRGADTQYF. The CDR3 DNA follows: TGTGCCAGCAGCCCCGGATGGCGGGGGGCAGATACGCAGTATTTT.

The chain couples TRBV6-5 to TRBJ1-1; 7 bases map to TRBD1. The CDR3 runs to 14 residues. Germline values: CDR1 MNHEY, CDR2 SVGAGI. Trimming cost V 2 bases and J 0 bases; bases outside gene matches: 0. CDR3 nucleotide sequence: TGTGCCAGCAGTTACGACAGGGTGAACACTGAAGCTTTCTTT. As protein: CASSYDRVNTEAFF.

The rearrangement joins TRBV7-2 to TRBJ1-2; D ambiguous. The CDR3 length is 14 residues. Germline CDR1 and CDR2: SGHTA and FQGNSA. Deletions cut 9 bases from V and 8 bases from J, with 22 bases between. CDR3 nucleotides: TGTGCCAGACACGTGTCGGGTCAAGTGCGCGGCTACACCTTC. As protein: CARHVSGQVRGYTF.

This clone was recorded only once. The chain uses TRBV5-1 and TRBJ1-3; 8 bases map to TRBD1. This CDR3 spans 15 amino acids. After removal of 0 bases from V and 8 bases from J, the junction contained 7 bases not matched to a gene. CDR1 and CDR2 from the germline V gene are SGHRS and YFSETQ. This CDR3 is CASSLAGTGGDTIYF. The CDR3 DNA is TGCGCCAGCAGCTTGGCCGGAACAGGGGGGGACACCATATATTTT.

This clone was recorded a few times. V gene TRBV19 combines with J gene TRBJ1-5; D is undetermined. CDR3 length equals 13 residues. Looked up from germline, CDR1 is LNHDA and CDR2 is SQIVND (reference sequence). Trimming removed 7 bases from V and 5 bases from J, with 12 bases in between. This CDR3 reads CASKRTDYQPQHF. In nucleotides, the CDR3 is TGTGCCAGTAAAAGAACAGATTATCAGCCCCAGCATTTT.

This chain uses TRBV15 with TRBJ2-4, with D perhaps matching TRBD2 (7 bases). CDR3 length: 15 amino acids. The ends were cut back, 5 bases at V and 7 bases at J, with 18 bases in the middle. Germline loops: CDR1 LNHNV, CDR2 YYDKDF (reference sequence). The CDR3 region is CATSPRWGGRNIQYF. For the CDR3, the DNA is TGTGCCACCAGCCCTCGGTGGGGGGGCCGGAACATTCAGTACTTC. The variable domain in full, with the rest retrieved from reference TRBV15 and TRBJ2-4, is DAMVIQNPRYQVTQFGKPVTLSCSQTLNHNVMYWYQQKSSQAPKLLFHYYDKDFNNEADTPDNFQSRRPNTSFCFLDIRSPGLGDTAMYLCATSPRWGGRNIQYFGAGTRLSVL.

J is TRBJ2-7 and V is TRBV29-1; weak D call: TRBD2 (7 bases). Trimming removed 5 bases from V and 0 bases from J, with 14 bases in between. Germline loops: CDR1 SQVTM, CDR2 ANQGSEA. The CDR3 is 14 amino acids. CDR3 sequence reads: CSVRGGASSYEQYF. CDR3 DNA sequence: TGCAGCGTTAGGGGGGGCGCGAGCTCCTACGAGCAGTACTTC.

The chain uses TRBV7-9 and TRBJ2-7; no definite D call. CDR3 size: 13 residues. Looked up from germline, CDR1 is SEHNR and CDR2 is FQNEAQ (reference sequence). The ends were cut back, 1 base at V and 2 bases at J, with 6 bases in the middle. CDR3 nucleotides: TGTGCCAGCAGCTTAGGGAGCACCTACGAGCAGTACTTC. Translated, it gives CASSLGSTYEQYF.

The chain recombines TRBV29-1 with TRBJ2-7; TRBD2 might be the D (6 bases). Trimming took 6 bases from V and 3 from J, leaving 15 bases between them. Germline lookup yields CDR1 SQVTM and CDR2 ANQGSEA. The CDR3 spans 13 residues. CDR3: CSVGDWPNYEQYF. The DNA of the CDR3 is TGCAGCGTAGGGGACTGGCCTAACTACGAGCAGTACTTC.

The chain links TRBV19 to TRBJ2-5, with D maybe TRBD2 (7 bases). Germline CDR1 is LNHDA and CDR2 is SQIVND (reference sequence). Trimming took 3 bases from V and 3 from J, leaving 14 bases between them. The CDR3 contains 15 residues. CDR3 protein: CASSIGGLIEETQYF. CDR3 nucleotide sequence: TGTGCCAGTAGTATCGGGGGGCTAATCGAAGAGACCCAGTACTTC. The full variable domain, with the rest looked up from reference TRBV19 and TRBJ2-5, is DGGITQSPKYLFRKEGQNVTLSCEQNLNHDAMYWYRQDPGQGLRLIYYSQIVNDFQKGDIAEGYSVSREKKESFPLTVTSAQKNPTAFYLCASSIGGLIEETQYFGPGTRLLVL.

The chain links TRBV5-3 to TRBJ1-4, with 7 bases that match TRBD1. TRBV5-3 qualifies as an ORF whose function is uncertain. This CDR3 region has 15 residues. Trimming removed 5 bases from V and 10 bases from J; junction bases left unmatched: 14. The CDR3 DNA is TGTGCCAGAAGTGGTCCGACAGGGACATATGGAAAACTGTTTTTT. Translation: CARSGPTGTYGKLFF.

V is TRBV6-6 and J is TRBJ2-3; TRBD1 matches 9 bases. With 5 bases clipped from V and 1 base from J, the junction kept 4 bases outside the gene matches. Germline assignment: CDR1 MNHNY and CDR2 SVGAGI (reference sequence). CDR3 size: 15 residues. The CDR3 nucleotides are TGTGCCAGCAGTAGGGACAGGGCCGGCACAGATACGCAGTATTTT. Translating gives CASSRDRAGTDTQYF.

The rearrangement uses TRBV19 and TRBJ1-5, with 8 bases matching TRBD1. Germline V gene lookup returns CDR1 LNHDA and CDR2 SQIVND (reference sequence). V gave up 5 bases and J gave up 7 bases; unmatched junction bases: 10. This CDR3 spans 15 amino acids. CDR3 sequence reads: CASSEYGQGSQPQHF. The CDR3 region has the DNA TGTGCCAGTAGTGAGTACGGACAGGGTAGCCAGCCCCAGCATTTT.

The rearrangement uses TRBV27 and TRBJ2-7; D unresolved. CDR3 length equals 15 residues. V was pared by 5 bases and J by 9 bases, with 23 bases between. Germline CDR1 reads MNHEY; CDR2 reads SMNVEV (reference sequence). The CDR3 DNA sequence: TGTGCCAGCAGTCCAAATAGTTGGTCCTACGATTGGCAGTACTTC. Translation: CASSPNSWSYDWQYF.

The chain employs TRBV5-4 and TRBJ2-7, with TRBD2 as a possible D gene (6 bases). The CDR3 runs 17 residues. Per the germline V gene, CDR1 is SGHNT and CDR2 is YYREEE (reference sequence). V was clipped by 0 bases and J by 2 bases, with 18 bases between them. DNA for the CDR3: TGTGCCAGCAGCTTGGCTTTAATAGCGGCGAGTCCCTACGAGCAGTACTTC. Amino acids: CASSLALIAASPYEQYF.

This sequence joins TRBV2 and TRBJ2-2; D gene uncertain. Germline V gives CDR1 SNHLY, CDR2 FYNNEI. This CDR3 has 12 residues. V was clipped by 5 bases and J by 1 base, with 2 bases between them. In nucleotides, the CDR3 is TGTGCCAGCAGTCAGAACACCGGGGAGCTGTTTTTT. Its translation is CASSQNTGELFF.

The CDR3 loop is CTSSQAVGSGRGRLDEQYF. The DNA for the CDR3 is TGCACCAGCAGCCAAGCTGTCGGGAGCGGGAGGGGACGCCTCGACGAGCAGTACTTC. The chain recombines TRBV1 with TRBJ2-7; the D call of TRBD2 is as the table states it, not checked on the DNA. TRBV1 is a listed pseudogene. This CDR3 region has 19 residues.

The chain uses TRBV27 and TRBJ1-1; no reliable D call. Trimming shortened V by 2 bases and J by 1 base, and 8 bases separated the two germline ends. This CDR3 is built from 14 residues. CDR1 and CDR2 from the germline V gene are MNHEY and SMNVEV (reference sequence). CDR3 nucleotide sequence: TGTGCCAGCAGTTTAGTACAACCGAACACTGAAGCTTTCTTT. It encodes CASSLVQPNTEAFF.

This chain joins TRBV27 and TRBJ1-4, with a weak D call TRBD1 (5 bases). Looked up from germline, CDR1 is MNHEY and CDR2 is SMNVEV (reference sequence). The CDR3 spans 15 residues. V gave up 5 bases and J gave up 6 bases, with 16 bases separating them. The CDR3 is CASSRSGHGDEKLFF. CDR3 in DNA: TGTGCCAGCAGTAGGTCCGGACATGGCGATGAAAAACTGTTTTTT.

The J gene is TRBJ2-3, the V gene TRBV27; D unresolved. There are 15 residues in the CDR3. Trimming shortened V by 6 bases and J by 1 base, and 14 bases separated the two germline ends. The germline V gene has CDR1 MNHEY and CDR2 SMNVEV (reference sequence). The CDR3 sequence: CASRYVAIGTDTQYF. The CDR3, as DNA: TGTGCCAGCAGATATGTAGCTATAGGCACAGATACGCAGTATTTT.

The CDR3: CASSPRTVHGYTF. CDR3 DNA: TGTGCCAGCAGTCCTCGGACAGTCCATGGCTACACCTTC. V gene TRBV27 combines with J gene TRBJ1-2; the D gene is possibly TRBD1 (6 bases). Per germline, CDR1 MNHEY and CDR2 SMNVEV (reference sequence). V lost 5 bases and J lost 6, with 13 bases in between. There are 13 residues in the CDR3.

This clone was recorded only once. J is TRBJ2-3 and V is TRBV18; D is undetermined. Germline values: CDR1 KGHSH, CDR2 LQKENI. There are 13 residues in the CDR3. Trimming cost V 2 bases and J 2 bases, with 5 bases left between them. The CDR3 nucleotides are TGTGCCAGCTCACCAACATTCACAGATACGCAGTATTTT. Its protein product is CASSPTFTDTQYF.

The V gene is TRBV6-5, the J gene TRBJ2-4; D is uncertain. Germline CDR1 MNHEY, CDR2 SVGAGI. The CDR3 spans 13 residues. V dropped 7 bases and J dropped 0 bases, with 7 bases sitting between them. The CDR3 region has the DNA TGTGCCAGCAAACAGATAGCCAAAAACATTCAGTACTTC. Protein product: CASKQIAKNIQYF.

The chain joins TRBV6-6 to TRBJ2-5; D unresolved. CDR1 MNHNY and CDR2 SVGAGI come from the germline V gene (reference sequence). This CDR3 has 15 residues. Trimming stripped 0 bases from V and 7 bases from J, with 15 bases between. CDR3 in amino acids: CASSYSRVGPGTQYF. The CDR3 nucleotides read TGTGCCAGCAGTTACTCCCGTGTCGGCCCAGGGACCCAGTACTTC.

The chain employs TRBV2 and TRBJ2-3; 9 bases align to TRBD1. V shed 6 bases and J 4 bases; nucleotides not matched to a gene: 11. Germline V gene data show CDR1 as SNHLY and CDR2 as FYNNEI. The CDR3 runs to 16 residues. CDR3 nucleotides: TGTGCCAGCAGGGGAAACAGGGGGCGCCCCCCAGATACGCAGTATTTT. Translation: CASRGNRGRPPDTQYF.